This is a list of T cell receptor beta chains from one sample in a study of cytomegalovirus exposure and HLA in healthy donors. Sequencing was performed with immunoSEQ multiplex PCR; in TCRdb, only in-frame clones are kept and a portion is missing. The repertoire holds 330,000 or so clones, with 75% to 90% as singletons. The sequenced sample consisted of PBMCs. The receptors were gathered from a woman between 18 and 29 years old in good health and CMV-seronegative. CDR3s include the opening cysteine and the closing phenylalanine or tryptophan.

TRBJ2-3 TRBV28 CASSLAGPTDTQYF
TRBJ2-5 TRBV7-3 CASSPSRGRETQYF
TRBJ2-7 TRBV5-1 CASSSGTSGTYEQYF
TRBJ2-1 TRBV30 CAGGWSDEQFF
TRBJ1-4 TRBV5-1 CASSPGQGRATNEKLFF
TRBJ2-7 TRBV27 CASSLYGAGGGEQYF
TRBJ2-5 TRBV7-2 CASSQGTGTFFVETQYF
TRBJ2-1 TRBV25-1 CASSAQGALNNEQFF
TRBJ2-7 TRBV6-5 CASSHGTRGSYEQYF
TRBJ2-7 TRBV28 CASSPQGKPYEQYF
TRBJ2-5 TRBV2 CASSAGSYQETQYF
TRBJ2-7 TRBV29-1 CSVRLAGDYEQYF
TRBJ1-4 TRBV20-1 CSAYREKLFF
TRBJ1-5 TRBV5-1 CASSPEGQGNQPQHF
TRBJ2-7 TRBV7-9 CASEGAGIPYEQYF
TRBJ2-1 TRBV11-2 CASSKDIYEQFF
TRBJ1-1 TRBV29-1 CSAGGQGATEAFF
TRBJ2-5 TRBV28 CASLAGAGLRAKGTQYF
TRBJ2-7 TRBV19 CASSIGGESYEQYF
TRBJ2-3 TRBV9 CASSDSGRTADTQYF
TRBJ2-7 TRBV7-9 CASSQRDSSYEQYF
TRBJ1-3 TRBV7-8 CASSPRSGNTIYF
TRBJ2-7 TRBV27 CASSLYGTSGAYEQYF
TRBJ1-1 TRBV28 CASSSPREGNTEAFF
TRBJ2-7 TRBV28 CATRQGAYEQYF
TRBJ1-5 TRBV6-5 CASRAGTFGPQHF